The 26 T cell receptor beta chains reported below all come from one sample, sequenced in a study of cytomegalovirus exposure and HLA in healthy donors. Use of 60 Vbeta and 13 Jbeta primers characterized the PCR. The table came from immunoSEQ multiplex PCR; TCRdb's copy has only in-frame clones and leaves some out. The sample includes roughly 240,000 clones, 82% of them seen just once. Sequenced input: PBMCs. Source of these receptors: a woman aged 40 to 55 in good health and CMV-seropositive.

As regards this clone: At the DNA level, this CDR3 is encoded by other sequences in the same sample as well. The chain's CDR3 is CASSGYRGQETQYF. The CDR3 DNA follows: TGTGCCAGCAGTGGGTACAGGGGTCAAGAGACCCAGTACTTC. The rearrangement uses TRBV6-1 and TRBJ2-5, with 7 bases lining up with TRBD1. The germline CDR1 and CDR2 sequences are MNHNS and SASEGT. This CDR3 is built from 14 residues. Unmatched junction bases numbered 4, after V lost 4 bases and J lost 2 bases.

The chain joins TRBV7-3 to TRBJ2-1; D gene uncertain. V was pared by 0 bases and J by 2 bases, with 2 bases between. The CDR3 has 13 amino acids. From germline, CDR1 is SGHTA and CDR2 FQGTGA. The CDR3 loop is CASSLTTYNEQFF. CDR3 in DNA: TGTGCCAGCAGCTTAACCACCTACAATGAGCAGTTCTTC.

V and J are TRBV7-3 and TRBJ2-7; 7 bases fit TRBD1. J gave up 2 bases and V 2 bases, and 0 bases lay outside the gene matches. Germline loops: CDR1 SGHTA, CDR2 FQGTGA. This CDR3 spans 13 amino acids. As DNA, the CDR3 is TGTGCCAGCAGCTTAGGGACAGCCTACGAGCAGTACTTC. Protein product: CASSLGTAYEQYF.

This chain links TRBV7-8 with TRBJ2-1; D not certain. The CDR3 length is 17 residues. The germline CDR1 and CDR2 sequences are SGHVS and FQNEAQ. Trimming took 5 bases from V and 0 from J, leaving 17 bases between them. This CDR3 reads CASSATTLQSSYNEQFF. Written as DNA, the CDR3 is TGTGCCAGCAGCGCCACGACTCTCCAGAGCTCCTACAATGAGCAGTTCTTC. Together with reference TRBV7-8 and TRBJ2-1, the CDR3 gives the full variable domain: GAGVSQSPRYKVAKRGQDVALRCDPISGHVSLFWYQQALGQGPEFLTYFQNEAQLDKSGLPSDRFFAERPEGSVSTLKIQRTQQEDSAVYLCASSATTLQSSYNEQFFGPGTRLTVL.

The CDR3 DNA reads as TGTGCCAGCAGCGCGGGTGGCGGGGGCTACGAGCAGTACTTC. It encodes CASSAGGGGYEQYF. The V gene is TRBV5-6, the J gene TRBJ2-7; 7 bases match TRBD2. Per germline, CDR1 SGHDT and CDR2 YYEEEE. The CDR3 has 14 residues. Trimming removed 4 bases from V and 3 bases from J; junction bases left unmatched: 7.

The chain combines TRBV6-6 with TRBJ2-7; 9 bases fit TRBD1. V lost 8 bases, J lost 1 base, and 6 bases stayed unmatched. CDR1 MNHNY and CDR2 SVGAGI come from the germline V gene (reference sequence). This CDR3 contains 14 residues. CDR3: CASQIGTGSYEQYF. The CDR3 nucleotides are TGTGCCAGCCAAATCGGGACAGGGTCCTACGAGCAGTACTTC.

This clone was picked up a small number of times. This chain joins TRBV18 and TRBJ1-2; 8 nucleotides match TRBD1. Germline CDR1 is KGHSH and CDR2 is LQKENI. This CDR3 has 13 amino acids. Trimming cost V 8 bases and J 4 bases; bases outside gene matches: 6. As DNA, the CDR3 is TGTGCCAGCGCCCCAGGGGGCGGCTATGGCTACACCTTC. Protein: CASAPGGGYGYTF.

This rearrangement joins TRBV7-8 to TRBJ1-1; D ambiguous. The CDR3 is 14 amino acids. From germline, CDR1 is SGHVS and CDR2 FQNEAQ. Trimming removed 4 bases from V and 0 bases from J, with 9 bases in between. In nucleotides, the CDR3 is TGTGCCAGCAGCTCTGGCCTCATGAACACTGAAGCTTTCTTT. Protein product: CASSSGLMNTEAFF.

The rearrangement joins TRBV11-2 to TRBJ2-1; D is unresolved. CDR1 is SGHAT, CDR2 FQNNGV, per germline. With 3 bases removed from V and 0 bases from J, the gap between germline ends came to 12 bases. The CDR3 length is 16 residues. DNA for the CDR3: TGTGCCAGCAGCTTCCTTGGCCCTCACTCCTACAATGAGCAGTTCTTC. This sequence encodes CASSFLGPHSYNEQFF. Variable domain in full (rest from reference TRBV11-2 and TRBJ2-1): EAGVAQSPRYKIIEKRQSVAFWCNPISGHATLYWYQQILGQGPKLLIQFQNNGVVDDSQLPKDRFSAERLKGVDSTLKIQPAKLEDSAVYLCASSFLGPHSYNEQFFGPGTRLTVL.

The chain has TRBV7-3 and TRBJ2-1, with 8 bases that match TRBD2. In germline, CDR1 is SGHTA, CDR2 FQGTGA. This CDR3 region has 15 residues. The V and J ends lost 2 bases and 9 bases, in that order; junction bases with no gene match: 9. CDR3 coding DNA: TGTGCCAGCAGCTTAGACGGGGGGGCCGCCGGTGAGCAGTTCTTC. This codes for CASSLDGGAAGEQFF.

This rearrangement joins TRBV10-1 to TRBJ2-7; D is perhaps TRBD2 (6 bases). CDR1 and CDR2 from the germline V gene are WNHNN and SYGVQD (reference sequence). V shed 5 bases and J shed 6 bases, with 8 bases lying between them. This CDR3 has 11 amino acids. The CDR3 here is CASSRGSEQYF. The CDR3 nucleotides are TGCGCCAGCAGTCGGGGGAGCGAGCAGTACTTC.

The rearrangement links TRBV19 to TRBJ2-3; D is perhaps TRBD1 (5 bases). CDR1 is LNHDA, CDR2 SQIVND, per germline (reference sequence). V was pared by 2 bases and J by 1 base, with 7 bases between. CDR3 length: 14 residues. The DNA for the CDR3 is TGTGCCAGTAGTATAAGACAGCGCACAGATACGCAGTATTTT. The encoded protein is CASSIRQRTDTQYF.

The J gene is TRBJ2-1, the V gene TRBV20-1, with a tentative D call TRBD2 (5 bases). Deletions cut 3 bases from V and 9 bases from J, with 6 bases between. The germline gives CDR1 DFQATT, CDR2 SNEGSKA (reference sequence). The CDR3 contains 10 residues. CDR3 DNA sequence: TGCAGTGCTAGTCGGGGTGAGCAGTTCTTC. It codes for CSASRGEQFF.

J is TRBJ2-5 and V is TRBV29-1; D remains unclear. Matching the DNA end better, TRBJ2-7 makes the J call doubtful. Germline V CDR1 and CDR2: SQVTM, ANQGSEA. This CDR3 contains 13 residues. CDR3 in amino acids: CSVEGLVSYEQYF. CDR3 DNA: TGCAGCGTTGAAGGCCTAGTCTCATACGAGCAGTACTTC.

The genes are TRBV5-1 and TRBJ1-1; tentatively, D is TRBD1 (5 bases). The CDR3 totals 16 residues. Per the germline V gene, CDR1 is SGHRS and CDR2 is YFSETQ. Trimming removed 4 bases at V and 5 bases at J, with 21 bases between. The CDR3 spells CASSLVPREGRTEAFF. CDR3 sequence (DNA): TGCGCCAGCAGCCTAGTCCCCAGGGAAGGGAGGACTGAAGCTTTCTTT.

The chain is built from TRBV9 and TRBJ2-5; D remains unclear. The CDR3 runs to 14 residues. The germline V gene encodes CDR1 SGDLS and CDR2 YYNGEE. Trimming pared 0 bases from V and 4 bases from J, leaving 10 bases between. The CDR3 DNA sequence: TGTGCCAGCAGCGTAGGTACAGTCCGAGAGACCCAGTACTTC. It specifies CASSVGTVRETQYF.

The V call is TRBV4-3, the J call TRBJ1-2, with 10 nucleotides matching TRBD1. V shed 3 bases and J 5 bases; nucleotides not matched to a gene: 3. In germline, CDR1 is LGHNA, CDR2 YSLEER. This CDR3 has 14 amino acids. In nucleotides, the CDR3 is TGCGCCAGCAGCCATGGGACAGGGGATTATGGCTACACCTTC. Protein sequence: CASSHGTGDYGYTF.

The V gene is TRBV6-5, the J gene TRBJ1-4, with a tentative D call TRBD1 (6 bases). This CDR3 is built from 14 residues. V was shortened by 10 bases and J by 1 base, with 13 bases between the two germline ends. From germline, CDR1 is MNHEY and CDR2 SVGAGI. The chain's CDR3 is CATRRGRTNEKLFF. The CDR3 nucleotides read TGTGCCACGCGGCGGGGGCGAACTAATGAAAAACTGTTTTTT.

This rearrangement joins TRBV4-2 to TRBJ1-2; D call uncertain. The CDR3 loop spans 14 amino acids. V dropped 0 bases and J dropped 4 bases, with 9 bases sitting between them. In germline, CDR1 is LGHNA, CDR2 YNFKEQ. CDR3 nucleotide sequence: TGTGCCAGCAGCCAAGATGGGCCTGGCTATGGCTACACCTTC. Its translation is CASSQDGPGYGYTF.

The chain couples TRBV4-1 to TRBJ2-5; 12 positions agree with TRBD2. The germline V gene encodes CDR1 MGHRA and CDR2 YSYEKL. The CDR3 runs to 18 residues. The V and J ends lost 1 base and 5 bases, in that order; junction bases with no gene match: 11. This chain's CDR3 is CASSQGLASGGAGETQYF. CDR3 nucleotides: TGCGCCAGCAGCCAAGGACTTGCTAGCGGGGGGGCAGGGGAGACCCAGTACTTC.

This clone has only one observation. The CDR3 loop is CASSVDRGAGELFF. CDR3 bases: TGCGCCAGCAGCGTGGACAGGGGCGCCGGGGAGCTGTTTTTT. V usage is TRBV5-1 and J usage is TRBJ2-2, with 9 bases that match TRBD1. This CDR3 spans 14 amino acids. The V gene end was trimmed by 4 bases and the J gene end by 6 bases; junction bases not matched to a gene: 4. Germline CDR1 reads SGHRS; CDR2 reads YFSETQ.

This clone was observed a single time. The chain joins TRBV5-6 to TRBJ2-3; weak D call: TRBD1 (6 bases). Trimming took off 1 base at V and 3 bases at J, with 9 bases between the two ends. The germline V gene encodes CDR1 SGHDT and CDR2 YYEEEE. The CDR3 covers 14 residues. The CDR3 protein is CASSLPTGTDTQYF. DNA for the CDR3: TGTGCCAGCAGCTTGCCGACAGGAACAGATACGCAGTATTTT. Filled out from reference TRBV5-6 and TRBJ2-3, the complete variable domain reads DAGVTQSPTHLIKTRGQQVTLRCSPKSGHDTVSWYQQALGQGPQFIFQYYEEEERQRGNFPDRFSGHQFPNYSSELNVNALLLGDSALYLCASSLPTGTDTQYFGPGTRLTVL.

This clone was seen a few times. The chain employs TRBV19 and TRBJ2-7, with 7 nucleotides matching TRBD1. The CDR3 consists of 14 residues. Trimming took 4 bases from V and 2 from J; bases not matched to a gene: 5. Germline CDR1 reads LNHDA; CDR2 reads SQIVND (reference sequence). For the CDR3, the DNA is TGTGCCAGTAGTAGCAACGACAGGGCCTACGAGCAGTACTTC. Residues: CASSSNDRAYEQYF.

This rearrangement joins TRBV7-5 to TRBJ2-7; the table's D gene call, TRBD1, was not cross checked with the DNA. TRBV7-5 is assigned pseudogene status. The CDR3 extends over 13 amino acids. DNA for the CDR3: TGTGCCAGAAGCTTAGAGGGGAAATACGAGCAGTACTTC. As protein: CARSLEGKYEQYF.

V and J are TRBV12-1 and TRBJ2-1; TRBD2 reflects the table's D call only, with no check against the DNA. TRBV12-1 represents a pseudogene. This CDR3 is built from 16 residues. The CDR3 coding sequence is TGTGCCAGCAGCTTTGTTAGCGGGGGGGCCGGGAATGAGCAGTTCTTC. Translating it yields CASSFVSGGAGNEQFF.

The chain combines TRBV11-3 with TRBJ2-5; 9 positions match TRBD2. Germline V CDR1 and CDR2: SGHNT, YENEEA. Germline trimming cut 5 bases from V and 4 bases from J; bases unmatched to any gene: 8. This CDR3 region has 15 residues. CDR3 coding DNA: TGTGCCAGCAGCAGACCCTTAGCGGGAGCAGAGACCCAGTACTTC. Its translation is CASSRPLAGAETQYF.